These T cell receptor beta chains were read from a single sample in a study of cytomegalovirus exposure and HLA in healthy donors. Using immunoSEQ multiplex PCR, the repertoire was profiled, and TCRdb retains in-frame clones only, with some absent. The data contain approximately 100,000 clones, roughly three quarters of them singletons. What was sequenced was PBMCs. The receptors come from a woman aged 45-60 years in good health and CMV-seropositive. Both conserved end residues are part of each CDR3. A D gene is named only where the DNA matches it firmly. Size values are once, few and many counts, or a class for expanded clones, and some rows have none.

j_call: TRBJ2-7
clone_size: once
v_call: TRBV5-5
d_call: TRBD2
cdr3_length: 17
cdr3_aa: CASSPGLAGAGDYEQYF
cdr3_nt: TGTGCCAGCAGCCCGGGACTAGCGGGAGCGGGGGACTACGAGCAGTACTTC

j_call: TRBJ2-2
clone_size: .
v_call: TRBV7-9
d_call: .
cdr3_length: 14
cdr3_aa: CASSSDSYTGELFF
cdr3_nt: TGTGCCAGCAGCAGCGACTCTTACACCGGGGAGCTGTTTTTT

j_call: TRBJ1-4
clone_size: .
v_call: TRBV27
d_call: .
cdr3_length: 13
cdr3_aa: CASRPGGTEKLFF
cdr3_nt: TGTGCCAGCCGTCCGGGGGGGACTGAAAAACTGTTTTTT

j_call: TRBJ2-7
clone_size: .
v_call: TRBV7-8
d_call: .
cdr3_length: 14
cdr3_aa: CASSLEAGVYEQYF
cdr3_nt: TGTGCCAGCAGCTTAGAGGCAGGCGTCTACGAGCAGTACTTC

j_call: TRBJ2-1
clone_size: .
v_call: TRBV9
d_call: TRBD2
cdr3_length: 16
cdr3_aa: CASSVFASGPYNEQFF
cdr3_nt: TGTGCCAGCAGCGTATTTGCTAGCGGCCCCTACAATGAGCAGTTCTTC

j_call: TRBJ2-3
clone_size: .
v_call: TRBV2
d_call: .
cdr3_length: 14
cdr3_aa: CASRWDSYTDTQYF
cdr3_nt: TGTGCCAGCAGATGGGACTCCTACACAGATACGCAGTATTTT

j_call: TRBJ2-5
clone_size: once
v_call: TRBV9
d_call: TRBD2
cdr3_length: 16
cdr3_aa: CASSVGQTSGQETQYF
cdr3_nt: TGTGCCAGCAGCGTAGGACAGACTAGCGGACAAGAGACCCAGTACTTC

j_call: TRBJ2-3
clone_size: .
v_call: TRBV9
d_call: .
cdr3_length: 14
cdr3_aa: CASSVANPPDTQYF
cdr3_nt: TGTGCCAGCAGCGTAGCTAACCCCCCAGATACGCAGTATTTT

j_call: TRBJ2-1
clone_size: .
v_call: TRBV27
d_call: .
cdr3_length: 14
cdr3_aa: CASSFRLVDNEQFF
cdr3_nt: TGTGCCAGCAGTTTTCGGCTAGTGGATAATGAGCAGTTCTTC

j_call: TRBJ1-6
clone_size: .
v_call: TRBV14
d_call: .
cdr3_length: 15
cdr3_aa: CASSQADIYNSPLHF
cdr3_nt: TGTGCCAGCAGCCAAGCGGACATCTATAATTCACCCCTCCACTTT

j_call: TRBJ2-7
clone_size: .
v_call: TRBV10-1
d_call: .
cdr3_length: 14
cdr3_aa: CASSDRGLTGEQYF
cdr3_nt: TGCGCCAGCAGTGACAGGGGCCTCACGGGCGAGCAGTACTTC

j_call: TRBJ1-5
clone_size: .
v_call: TRBV5-5
d_call: .
cdr3_length: 13
cdr3_aa: CASSLLSGQPQHF
cdr3_nt: TGTGCCAGCAGCTTGCTGAGTGGTCAGCCCCAGCATTTT

j_call: TRBJ2-5
clone_size: .
v_call: TRBV19
d_call: TRBD1
cdr3_length: 15
cdr3_aa: CASSMGQGRGETQYF
cdr3_nt: TGTGCCAGTAGTATGGGACAGGGGAGGGGAGAGACCCAGTACTTC

j_call: TRBJ1-1
clone_size: .
v_call: TRBV7-2
d_call: .
cdr3_length: 15
cdr3_aa: CASSLGGTLNTEAFF
cdr3_nt: TGTGCCAGCAGCTTAGGAGGGACACTGAACACTGAAGCTTTCTTT

j_call: TRBJ1-2
clone_size: .
v_call: TRBV2
d_call: .
cdr3_length: 12
cdr3_aa: CASSNRNYGYTF
cdr3_nt: TGTGCCAGCAGCAACAGAAACTATGGCTACACCTTC

j_call: TRBJ2-1
clone_size: once
v_call: TRBV6-1
d_call: TRBD2
cdr3_length: 18
cdr3_aa: CASSQGGTSGISYNEQFF
cdr3_nt: TGTGCCAGCAGTCAAGGCGGGACTAGCGGGATCTCCTACAATGAGCAGTTCTTC

j_call: TRBJ2-7
clone_size: .
v_call: TRBV7-8
d_call: TRBD1
cdr3_length: 16
cdr3_aa: CASSTGRQGMFYEQYF
cdr3_nt: TGTGCCAGCAGCACAGGCAGACAGGGGATGTTTTACGAGCAGTACTTC

j_call: TRBJ2-2
clone_size: .
v_call: TRBV9
d_call: TRBD2
cdr3_length: 15
cdr3_aa: CASSVSWGGAGELFF
cdr3_nt: TGTGCCAGCAGCGTTTCGTGGGGAGGGGCCGGGGAGCTGTTTTTT

j_call: TRBJ2-3
clone_size: .
v_call: TRBV4-1
d_call: .
cdr3_length: 12
cdr3_aa: CASSPGGDTQYF
cdr3_nt: TGCGCCAGCAGTCCTGGAGGAGATACGCAGTATTTT

j_call: TRBJ2-5
clone_size: .
v_call: TRBV14
d_call: .
cdr3_length: 17
cdr3_aa: CANSQDPSWGVQETQYF
cdr3_nt: TGTGCCAACAGCCAAGATCCTTCTTGGGGGGTGCAAGAGACCCAGTACTTC

j_call: TRBJ2-5
clone_size: once
v_call: TRBV7-6
d_call: .
cdr3_length: 13
cdr3_aa: CASSPAGWETQYF
cdr3_nt: TGTGCCAGCAGCCCCGCGGGATGGGAGACCCAGTACTTC

j_call: TRBJ2-7
clone_size: .
v_call: TRBV7-9
d_call: TRBD2
cdr3_length: 14
cdr3_aa: CASSLAGGSYEQYF
cdr3_nt: TGTGCCAGCAGCTTGGCGGGAGGCTCCTACGAGCAGTACTTC

j_call: TRBJ2-7
clone_size: .
v_call: TRBV15
d_call: TRBD1
cdr3_length: 14
cdr3_aa: CATSRAAGGYEQYF
cdr3_nt: TGTGCCACCAGCCGAGCGGCAGGGGGTTACGAGCAGTACTTC

j_call: TRBJ2-3
clone_size: .
v_call: TRBV7-9
d_call: .
cdr3_length: 14
cdr3_aa: CSSSPNTLGDTQYF
cdr3_nt: TGTTCCAGCAGCCCTAATACGCTCGGAGATACGCAGTATTTT

j_call: TRBJ2-3
clone_size: .
v_call: TRBV5-1
d_call: TRBD1
cdr3_length: 15
cdr3_aa: CASSLDGQGGDTQYF
cdr3_nt: TGCGCCAGCAGCTTGGACGGACAGGGTGGAGATACGCAGTATTTT

j_call: TRBJ2-1
clone_size: .
v_call: TRBV13
d_call: TRBD1
cdr3_length: 19
cdr3_aa: CASSPWDRGGHSSYNEQFF
cdr3_nt: TGTGCCAGCAGCCCATGGGACAGGGGGGGCCACAGCTCCTACAATGAGCAGTTCTTC

j_call: TRBJ1-1
clone_size: .
v_call: TRBV6-1
d_call: .
cdr3_length: 11
cdr3_aa: CASSYGAEAFF
cdr3_nt: TGTGCCAGCAGTTACGGGGCTGAAGCTTTCTTT

j_call: TRBJ2-3
clone_size: .
v_call: TRBV5-4
d_call: TRBD1
cdr3_length: 16
cdr3_aa: CASSAGQGLLTDTQYF
cdr3_nt: TGTGCCAGCAGCGCCGGACAGGGACTCCTCACAGATACGCAGTATTTT

j_call: TRBJ2-7
clone_size: .
v_call: TRBV5-1
d_call: TRBD1
cdr3_length: 14
cdr3_aa: CASSPPGQFYEQYF
cdr3_nt: TGCGCCAGCAGCCCGCCGGGACAGTTCTACGAGCAGTACTTC

j_call: TRBJ2-5
clone_size: .
v_call: TRBV5-1
d_call: TRBD2
cdr3_length: 15
cdr3_aa: CASSFLAGGQETQYF
cdr3_nt: TGCGCCAGCAGCTTTCTAGCGGGAGGACAAGAGACCCAGTACTTC

j_call: TRBJ2-5
clone_size: .
v_call: TRBV5-8
d_call: .
cdr3_length: 16
cdr3_aa: CASSWSAGYSRETQYF
cdr3_nt: TGTGCCAGCAGCTGGTCAGCCGGGTACTCCCGGGAGACCCAGTACTTC

j_call: TRBJ2-7
clone_size: .
v_call: TRBV7-8
d_call: TRBD2
cdr3_length: 20
cdr3_aa: CASSLNLGGTSGDSSYEQYF
cdr3_nt: TGTGCCAGCAGCTTGAACCTGGGCGGGACTAGCGGAGATAGTTCCTACGAGCAGTACTTC

j_call: TRBJ1-1
clone_size: .
v_call: TRBV27
d_call: TRBD1
cdr3_length: 13
cdr3_aa: CASSQRTGSEAFF
cdr3_nt: TGTGCCAGCAGTCAGCGGACAGGGAGTGAAGCTTTCTTT

j_call: TRBJ1-6
clone_size: .
v_call: TRBV5-4
d_call: .
cdr3_length: 16
cdr3_aa: CASSLKRSSYNSPLHF
cdr3_nt: TGTGCCAGCAGCTTGAAGAGGAGCTCCTATAATTCACCCCTCCACTTT

j_call: TRBJ2-1
clone_size: .
v_call: TRBV5-1
d_call: .
cdr3_length: 15
cdr3_aa: CASSLVASSGNEQFF
cdr3_nt: TGCGCCAGCAGCTTGGTGGCTAGCAGTGGCAATGAGCAGTTCTTC

j_call: TRBJ2-7
clone_size: .
v_call: TRBV19
d_call: TRBD2
cdr3_length: 14
cdr3_aa: CASSILAGEDEQYF
cdr3_nt: TGTGCCAGTAGTATCTTAGCGGGAGAGGACGAGCAGTACTTC

j_call: TRBJ1-5
clone_size: .
v_call: TRBV27
d_call: TRBD1
cdr3_length: 16
cdr3_aa: CASSLMGQGTNQPQHF
cdr3_nt: TGTGCCAGCAGTTTAATGGGACAGGGGACAAATCAGCCCCAGCATTTT

j_call: TRBJ2-1
clone_size: .
v_call: TRBV27
d_call: TRBD2
cdr3_length: 17
cdr3_aa: CASRAGEKGRVYNEQFF
cdr3_nt: TGTGCCAGCAGGGCGGGGGAGAAGGGTCGGGTTTACAATGAGCAGTTCTTC

j_call: TRBJ2-7
clone_size: .
v_call: TRBV7-9
d_call: TRBD2
cdr3_length: 16
cdr3_aa: CSSSLGSSGRFDEQYF
cdr3_nt: TGTTCCAGCAGCTTAGGCAGCAGCGGGAGGTTCGACGAGCAGTACTTC

j_call: TRBJ2-5
clone_size: .
v_call: TRBV5-4
d_call: TRBD2
cdr3_length: 16
cdr3_aa: CASSEGLAGGPETQYF
cdr3_nt: TGTGCCAGCAGCGAAGGACTAGCGGGGGGGCCAGAGACCCAGTACTTC

j_call: TRBJ2-3
clone_size: .
v_call: TRBV10-3
d_call: .
cdr3_length: 16
cdr3_aa: CAISKTRDTYTDTQYF
cdr3_nt: TGTGCCATCAGCAAGACCCGGGACACCTACACAGATACGCAGTATTTT

j_call: TRBJ1-4
clone_size: few
v_call: TRBV27
d_call: .
cdr3_length: 17
cdr3_aa: CASRPKIIGGSDEKLFF
cdr3_nt: TGTGCCAGCAGACCCAAAATTATCGGTGGCAGCGATGAAAAACTGTTTTTT

j_call: TRBJ2-1
clone_size: .
v_call: TRBV18
d_call: .
cdr3_length: 16
cdr3_aa: CASSRPSRGGYNEQFF
cdr3_nt: TGTGCCAGCTCACGACCTTCGCGGGGCGGTTACAATGAGCAGTTCTTC

j_call: TRBJ2-3
clone_size: .
v_call: TRBV10-3
d_call: .
cdr3_length: 16
cdr3_aa: CAISASGETSTDTQYF
cdr3_nt: TGTGCCATCAGTGCCTCGGGGGAGACTAGCACAGATACGCAGTATTTT

j_call: TRBJ1-1
clone_size: once
v_call: TRBV2
d_call: TRBD1
cdr3_length: 14
cdr3_aa: CASYWDRVNTEAFF
cdr3_nt: TGTGCCAGTTATTGGGACAGGGTGAACACTGAAGCTTTCTTT

j_call: TRBJ2-7
clone_size: .
v_call: TRBV7-3
d_call: TRBD2
cdr3_length: 15
cdr3_aa: CASSSTGLAGDEQYF
cdr3_nt: TGTGCCAGCAGCTCAACGGGACTAGCGGGAGACGAGCAGTACTTC